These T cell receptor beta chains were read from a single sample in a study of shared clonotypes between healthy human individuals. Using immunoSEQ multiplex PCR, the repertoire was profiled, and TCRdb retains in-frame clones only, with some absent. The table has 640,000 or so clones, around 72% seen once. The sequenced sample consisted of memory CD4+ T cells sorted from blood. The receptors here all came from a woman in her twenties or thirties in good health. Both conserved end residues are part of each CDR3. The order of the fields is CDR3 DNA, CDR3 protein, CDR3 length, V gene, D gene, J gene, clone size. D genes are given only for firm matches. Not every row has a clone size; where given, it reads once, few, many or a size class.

TGTGCCAGCAGTCCCCACAACTCCTACGAGCAGTACTTC | CASSPHNSYEQYF | 13 | TRBV27 | . | TRBJ2-7 | few
TGTGCCAGCAGTTATACCCTAGGGGGTGGCTACACCTTC | CASSYTLGGGYTF | 13 | TRBV6-5 | . | TRBJ1-2 | once
TGTGCCAGCAGCGGGCGCTCAGATACGCAGTATTTT | CASSGRSDTQYF | 12 | TRBV9 | . | TRBJ2-3 | .
TGTGCCAGCACCTCATCCCTCACTGAAGCTTTCTTT | CASTSSLTEAFF | 12 | TRBV28 | . | TRBJ1-1 | .
TGTGCCACGACATCCGAGGGCGCAACTAATGAAAAACTGTTTTTT | CATTSEGATNEKLFF | 15 | TRBV28 | . | TRBJ1-4 | .
TGTGCCAGCTCACCGGGTCGGGGGGAAAATCAGCCCCAGCATTTT | CASSPGRGENQPQHF | 15 | TRBV18 | . | TRBJ1-5 | .
TGTGCCAGTAGTATCCCATCCATATCTAACTATGGCTACACCTTC | CASSIPSISNYGYTF | 15 | TRBV19 | . | TRBJ1-2 | .
TGCAGCGTTGGGGCAGGGGGATTTGAAGCTTTCTTT | CSVGAGGFEAFF | 12 | TRBV29-1 | TRBD1 | TRBJ1-1 | once
TGCGCCAGCAGCTCTTTGATGGGGGCGGAAAACATTCAGTACTTC | CASSSLMGAENIQYF | 15 | TRBV5-1 | . | TRBJ2-4 | few
TGTGCCAGCAGCACGGGACAGCTTAACTATGGCTACACCTTC | CASSTGQLNYGYTF | 14 | TRBV5-4 | TRBD1 | TRBJ1-2 | .
TGTGCCAGCAGCTTGGGGACAGGGGCCACCGGGGAGCTGTTTTTT | CASSLGTGATGELFF | 15 | TRBV5-8 | TRBD1 | TRBJ2-2 | .
TGTGCCAGTAGTATTCTCTTCTCGGGCTCCTACGAGCAGTACTTC | CASSILFSGSYEQYF | 15 | TRBV19 | . | TRBJ2-7 | .
TGTGCCAGCAGGTACAAACGCACCGGGGAGCTGTTTTTT | CASRYKRTGELFF | 13 | TRBV6-5 | . | TRBJ2-2 | .
TGTGCCAGCAGCGTAGTTTTTTTAGCGGACGGGAATGAGCAGTTCTTC | CASSVVFLADGNEQFF | 16 | TRBV9 | . | TRBJ2-1 | once
TGTGCCAGCAGCCCGAACAGGGTTGGTTCCAGCACGTTT | CASSPNRVGSSTF | 13 | TRBV14 | . | TRBJ1-1 | few
TGTGCCAGCAGCGGAAGATCAGGGGAAGAGACCCAGTACTTC | CASSGRSGEETQYF | 14 | TRBV7-2 | . | TRBJ2-5 | .
TGCGCCAGCAGCTTGAGTCAGGGTTACGAGCAGTACTTC | CASSLSQGYEQYF | 13 | TRBV5-1 | . | TRBJ2-7 | few
TGTGCCCGTCCCGGGACAGGGTTCGCGGAGGAAGCTTTCTTT | CARPGTGFAEEAFF | 14 | TRBV30 | TRBD1 | TRBJ1-1 | .